The rows below give T cell receptor beta chains drawn from one sample of a study of Graves' ophthalmopathy and Graves' hyperthyroidism. Each CDR3 protein is one row after TCRdb ran MiXCR on the multiplex PCR reads. The table has a few hundred thousand distinct CDR3 sequences, approximately 15% seen once. The sequencing sample was made of peripheral blood. These receptor sequences come from a woman under 30 with stable Graves' hyperthyroidism. Both conserved end residues are part of each CDR3. The D gene is left open where the match is weak. Expanded clones are given a class, and other clones once, few, many or no size at all.

d_gene: .; v_gene: TRBV5-1; abundance: many; j_gene: TRBJ1-2; CDR3nt: TGCGCCAGCAGCTTGGATGGGAATATCTATGGCTACACCTTC; CDR3aa: CASSLDGNIYGYTF
d_gene: .; v_gene: TRBV20-1; abundance: many; j_gene: TRBJ2-7; CDR3nt: TGCAGTGCTAGTCCTGAGTATTGGGGCTACGAGCAGTACTTC; CDR3aa: CSASPEYWGYEQYF
d_gene: .; v_gene: TRBV15; abundance: many; j_gene: TRBJ1-2; CDR3nt: TGTGCCACCAGCAGCCGTTGGGGGGCCGTGAGTGGCTACACCTTC; CDR3aa: CATSSRWGAVSGYTF
d_gene: TRBD2; v_gene: TRBV10-3; abundance: many; j_gene: TRBJ2-5; CDR3nt: TGTGCCACCCGGACTAGTGAGGAAGAGACCCAGTACTTC; CDR3aa: CATRTSEEETQYF
d_gene: .; v_gene: TRBV20-1; abundance: few; j_gene: TRBJ1-5; CDR3nt: TGCAGTGCTAGAGACGCCCCAGGGGACAATCAGCCCCAGCATTTT; CDR3aa: CSARDAPGDNQPQHF
d_gene: .; v_gene: TRBV9; abundance: .; j_gene: TRBJ1-1; CDR3nt: TGTGCCAGCAGCGTGTTAGGGGCTTTGAGTCACACTGAAGCTTTCTTT; CDR3aa: CASSVLGALSHTEAFF
d_gene: .; v_gene: TRBV15; abundance: many; j_gene: TRBJ1-1; CDR3nt: TGTGCCACCAAAGCCCGGGACCCGCAACGGAACACTGAAGCTTTCTTT; CDR3aa: CATKARDPQRNTEAFF
d_gene: .; v_gene: TRBV7-4; abundance: many; j_gene: TRBJ1-1; CDR3nt: TGTGCCAGCAGCTTACTTTATCGCGCGGTCCAAGGACACATGAACACTGAAGCTTTCTTT; CDR3aa: CASSLLYRAVQGHMNTEAFF
d_gene: .; v_gene: TRBV11-2; abundance: many; j_gene: TRBJ2-5; CDR3nt: TGTGCCAGCAGCTTAGTTAGGGGGACTACTATCCAAGAGACCCAGTACTTC; CDR3aa: CASSLVRGTTIQETQYF
d_gene: TRBD1; v_gene: TRBV7-9; abundance: many; j_gene: TRBJ1-1; CDR3nt: TGTGCCAGCAGCTGGACAGGGAAGTCTGAAGCTTTCTTT; CDR3aa: CASSWTGKSEAFF
d_gene: .; v_gene: TRBV2; abundance: once; j_gene: TRBJ1-5; CDR3nt: TGTGCCAGCAGTCCCGGGACCGCCATGGGGCCCCAGCATTTT; CDR3aa: CASSPGTAMGPQHF
d_gene: .; v_gene: TRBV5-1; abundance: many; j_gene: TRBJ2-2; CDR3nt: TGCGCCAGTAACAGGGAAGTGGTCGGGGAGCTGTTTTTT; CDR3aa: CASNREVVGELFF
d_gene: TRBD1; v_gene: TRBV24-1; abundance: .; j_gene: TRBJ1-1; CDR3nt: TGTGCCACCAGTAAGGGACAGCGAGGCTCTGAAGCTTTCTTT; CDR3aa: CATSKGQRGSEAFF
d_gene: TRBD1; v_gene: TRBV20-1; abundance: many; j_gene: TRBJ2-5; CDR3nt: TGCAGTGCTTTTCCCGCGTCCGGACAGGGAGTAGGGCAAGAGACCCAGTACTTC; CDR3aa: CSAFPASGQGVGQETQYF
d_gene: .; v_gene: TRBV29-1; abundance: few; j_gene: TRBJ1-3; CDR3nt: TGCAGCCCCGCGCCGGGTCCCTCTGGAAACATCATATATTTT; CDR3aa: CSPAPGPSGNIIYF
d_gene: .; v_gene: TRBV7-2; abundance: many; j_gene: TRBJ2-5; CDR3nt: TGTGCCAGCAGCTTAGCAAACGAACTCTGGGTAGTAGAGACCCAGTACTTC; CDR3aa: CASSLANELWVVETQYF
d_gene: .; v_gene: TRBV11-3; abundance: .; j_gene: TRBJ1-2; CDR3nt: TGTGCCAGCAGCCGAACAGGGTCAGGGGGCTACACCTTC; CDR3aa: CASSRTGSGGYTF
d_gene: .; v_gene: TRBV6-2/TRBV6-3; abundance: many; j_gene: TRBJ1-1; CDR3nt: TGTGCCAGCAGTTACCAGCCTATGAACACTGAAGCTTTCTTT; CDR3aa: CASSYQPMNTEAFF
d_gene: .; v_gene: TRBV10-3; abundance: few; j_gene: TRBJ2-2; CDR3nt: TGTGCCAGCATGAGTCGCCGAGGACACAACACCGGGGAGCTGTTTTTT; CDR3aa: CASMSRRGHNTGELFF
d_gene: .; v_gene: TRBV6-2/TRBV6-3; abundance: many; j_gene: TRBJ1-1; CDR3nt: TGTGCCAGCTCTGCGGGGGGCATGAACACTGAAGCTTTCTTT; CDR3aa: CASSAGGMNTEAFF
d_gene: TRBD1; v_gene: TRBV9; abundance: few; j_gene: TRBJ1-1; CDR3nt: TGTGCCAGCAGCCTCGGACAGGGTGGGGACTCCACTGAAGCTTTCTTT; CDR3aa: CASSLGQGGDSTEAFF
d_gene: TRBD1; v_gene: TRBV20-1; abundance: many; j_gene: TRBJ1-2; CDR3nt: TGCAGTGCTCATCATTTCTCGACAGGGGGTAAGGGTGGCTACACCTTC; CDR3aa: CSAHHFSTGGKGGYTF